One sample yielded the 9 T cell receptor beta chains listed below, sequenced in a study of T cell repertoires in cytomegalovirus infection. TCRdb fed the reads into MiXCR, producing one record per CDR3 protein. There are hundreds of thousands of distinct CDR3 sequences in the sample; about 30% occur only once, and around 11% lies in the top ten. Which antigens these TCRs recognize remains unknown. Material: cultured CD8+ T cells from PBMCs, obtained from culture after CMV antigen stimulation. The receptor source for this set is a human donor in good health (CMV status not recorded). Some clones in this sample may be carry-over from other donors' samples.

This clonotype was recorded once. Germline and junction disagree at one end, which may indicate a read error. This chain connects TRBV5-1 to TRBJ1-1; D gene uncertain. Germline V gene lookup returns CDR1 SGHRS and CDR2 YFSETQ. The CDR3 extends over 13 amino acids. CDR3 DNA sequence: TGCGCCAGCAACTTGGACCAAACGGCTGAAGCTTTCTTT. Its protein is CASNLDQTAEAFF.

The chain combines TRBV6-5 with TRBJ2-7; TRBD1 matches at 9 bases. In germline, CDR1 is MNHEY, CDR2 SVGAGI. After removal of 0 bases from V and 3 bases from J, the junction contained 6 bases not matched to a gene. This CDR3 has 16 residues. The CDR3 DNA sequence: TGTGCCAGCAGTTACTCAAGTCCGGGACAGGGCTACGAGCAGTACTTC. Residues: CASSYSSPGQGYEQYF.

This clonotype has a handful of counts. The chain has TRBV7-9 and TRBJ2-1; TRBD1 or TRBD2 may be the D gene (6 bases each). The CDR3 runs 13 residues. V was pared by 5 bases and J by 8 bases, with 13 bases between. CDR1 SEHNR and CDR2 FQNEAQ come from the germline V gene (reference sequence). The CDR3 is CASSLGGLYEQFF. In DNA form, the CDR3 reads TGTGCCAGCAGCCTAGGGGGGCTCTATGAGCAGTTCTTC.

This clonotype has only a few counts. This chain links TRBV7-6 with TRBJ2-1; D might be TRBD1 (5 bases). V was trimmed by 9 bases and J by 4 bases, leaving 19 bases between them. The CDR3 has 15 residues. Germline values: CDR1 SGHVS, CDR2 FNYEAQ. The CDR3 reads CASVKAGILYNEQFF. The CDR3 DNA reads TGTGCCAGTGTCAAAGCAGGGATACTATACAATGAGCAGTTCTTC.

This clonotype was recorded at least ten times. The chain has TRBV7-8 and TRBJ2-1; TRBD2 matches 8 bases. J gave up 0 bases and V 4 bases, and 8 bases lay outside the gene matches. Germline CDR1 is SGHVS and CDR2 is FQNEAQ. CDR3 length equals 17 residues. The CDR3 reads CASSSWGRGASYNEQFF. The DNA for the CDR3 is TGTGCCAGCAGCTCTTGGGGGCGGGGGGCCTCCTACAATGAGCAGTTCTTC.

The chain employs TRBV7-9 and TRBJ1-4; D remains ambiguous. Trimming took 5 bases from V and 0 from J, leaving 13 bases between them. The CDR3 runs 16 residues. Per germline, CDR1 SEHNR and CDR2 FQNEAQ (reference sequence). For the CDR3, the DNA is TGTGCCAGCAGCCCGGCGGAAGCTGCAACTAATGAAAAACTGTTTTTT. Protein sequence: CASSPAEAATNEKLFF. Supplemented by reference TRBV7-9 and TRBJ1-4, the full variable domain reads DTGVSQNPRHKITKRGQNVTFRCDPISEHNRLYWYRQTLGQGPEFLTYFQNEAQLEKSRLLSDRFSAERPKGSFSTLEIQRTEQGDSAMYLCASSPAEAATNEKLFFGSGTQLSVL.

This clonotype was recorded many times. The J gene is TRBJ1-1, the V gene TRBV10-3; D uncertain. The CDR3 is 12 residues long. The germline V and J ends were trimmed by 6 bases and 1 base, with 6 bases remaining between them. The germline CDR1 and CDR2 sequences are ENHRY and SYGVKD. CDR3 DNA sequence: TGTGCCATCAGACGACAGAACACTGAAGCTTTCTTT. Translated: CAIRRQNTEAFF.

The chain carries TRBV2 and TRBJ2-3, with 9 nucleotides matching TRBD1. V gave up 8 bases and J gave up 4 bases; unmatched junction bases: 13. Looked up from germline, CDR1 is SNHLY and CDR2 is FYNNEI. This CDR3 is 16 amino acids long. The CDR3 protein is CASWTRDRDNSDTQYF. The CDR3 DNA reads TGTGCCAGCTGGACGAGGGACAGGGACAATTCAGATACGCAGTATTTT.

This clonotype was detected only a few times. The CDR3 sequence is CASSLDRGLGTEAFF. CDR3 coding DNA: TGTGCCAGCAGCTTAGACAGGGGGCTCGGGACTGAAGCTTTCTTT. The chain uses TRBV11-1 and TRBJ1-1; 9 bases are a match to TRBD1. CDR3 length: 15 amino acids. The germline V gene encodes CDR1 SGHAT and CDR2 FQDESV (reference sequence). Losses at the gene ends were 1 base for V and 5 bases for J; bases not matched to a gene: 5.